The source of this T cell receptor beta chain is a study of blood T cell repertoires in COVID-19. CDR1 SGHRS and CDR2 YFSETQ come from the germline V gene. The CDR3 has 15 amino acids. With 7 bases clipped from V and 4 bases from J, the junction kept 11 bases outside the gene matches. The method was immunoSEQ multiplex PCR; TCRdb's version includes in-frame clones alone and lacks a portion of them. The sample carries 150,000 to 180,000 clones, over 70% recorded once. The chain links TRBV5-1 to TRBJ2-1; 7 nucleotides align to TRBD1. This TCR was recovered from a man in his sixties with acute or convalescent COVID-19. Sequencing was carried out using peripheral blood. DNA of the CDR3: TGCGCCAGCGGGGATACAGGGGACCATTACAATGAGCAGTTCTTC. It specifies CASGDTGDHYNEQFF. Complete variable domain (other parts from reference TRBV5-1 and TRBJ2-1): KAGVTQTPRYLIKTRGQQVTLSCSPISGHRSVSWYQQTPGQGLQFLFEYFSETQRNKGNFPGRFSGRQFSNSRSEMNVSTLELGDSALYLCASGDTGDHYNEQFFGPGTRLTVL.